The 19 T cell receptor beta chains listed next were all sequenced from one sample in a study of human T cells and chemical hapten exposure (TCRdb year 2021). Receptors were amplified or captured by RACE. For sequencing, a NextSeq 500 was employed. TCRdb reran the public reads through fastp at Q25 and MiXCR, keeping productive beta chains. Merged by CDR3 protein, the rows form single entries marked with the most common genes and DNA. Counted in this sample were some 79,000 distinct CDR3 sequences; 11% of them appeared once. The biggest ten clones account for roughly 3.7% of the sample. In the paper's terms, the time point label means: patch test 3, about 24 weeks after DPC sensitization. The sample's treatment or condition label, in plain terms: therapeutic diphenylcyclopropenone sensitization with weekly scalp DPC. The specimen comprised whole blood, sampled in connection with sensitization to the hapten diphenylcyclopropenone (DPC). These receptors all stem from a woman in her fifties or sixties with alopecia areata. Some clones in this sample may be carry-over from other donors' samples.

The sample holds a few counts of this clonotype. CDR3 nucleotides: TGTGCCAGCAGCCAAGTTCTAGCGACCACGTACAATGAGCAGTTCTTC. The encoded protein is CASSQVLATTYNEQFF. The chain combines TRBV3-1 with TRBJ2-1, with TRBD2 as a possible D gene (6 bases). The CDR3 covers 16 residues. Looked up from germline, CDR1 is LGHDT and CDR2 is YNNKEL (reference sequence). Trimming stripped 1 base from V and 4 bases from J, with 14 bases between.

This chain uses TRBV18 with TRBJ2-5, with D unresolved. CDR1 and CDR2 (germline): KGHSH, LQKENI. V lost 1 base to trimming and J lost 1 base, with 7 bases between them. The CDR3 runs 14 residues. The chain's CDR3 is CASSPRQTQETQYF. The CDR3 nucleotides are TGTGCCAGCTCACCACGGCAGACCCAAGAGACCCAGTACTTC.

This clonotype was recorded many times. V usage is TRBV6-2 or TRBV6-3 and J usage is TRBJ2-7; TRBD1 might be the D (5 bases). Germline assignment: CDR1 MNHEY and CDR2 SVGEGT. This CDR3 spans 14 amino acids. V was cut by 2 bases and J by 4 bases, with 12 bases left in between. This chain's CDR3 is CASSYRSGNYEQYF. In nucleotides, the CDR3 is TGTGCCAGCAGTTACCGCTCAGGGAATTACGAGCAGTACTTC.

This clonotype occurred many times. J is TRBJ2-1 and V is TRBV4-3; D may be TRBD2 (6 bases). The CDR3 is made up of 16 amino acids. Deletions cut 5 bases from V and 3 bases from J, with 17 bases between. From germline, CDR1 is LGHNA and CDR2 YSLEER. The CDR3 DNA follows: TGCGCCAGCAGCGGTATGACTAGTACCGACTACAATGAGCAGTTCTTC. Residues: CASSGMTSTDYNEQFF.

At least ten counts were recorded for this clonotype. The chain employs TRBV5-4 and TRBJ2-1; the match to TRBD2 covers 12 bases. Unmatched junction bases numbered 14, after V lost 5 bases and J lost 8 bases. CDR3 length equals 17 residues. Germline loops: CDR1 SGHNT, CDR2 YYREEE (reference sequence). This CDR3 is CASSPTLGLAGTDEQFF. CDR3 in DNA: TGTGCCAGCAGTCCTACACTCGGACTAGCGGGAACCGATGAGCAGTTCTTC.

This clonotype has just a few counts. The chain joins TRBV12-5 to TRBJ2-1, with 7 bases that match TRBD1. CDR3 size: 15 residues. J was trimmed by 4 bases and V by 6 bases; bases with no gene match: 9. CDR1 is LGHNT and CDR2 is FRNRAP in the germline V gene. This CDR3 is CASGATGRPYNEQFF. In nucleotides, the CDR3 is TGTGCTAGTGGCGCGACAGGGAGACCTTACAATGAGCAGTTCTTC.

The sample holds many counts of this clonotype. This rearrangement joins TRBV7-6 to TRBJ2-2, with D unresolved. Deletions cut 1 base from V and 6 bases from J, with 12 bases between. Germline loops: CDR1 SGHVS, CDR2 FNYEAQ. This CDR3 has 15 amino acids. CDR3: CASSLDPIPAGELFF. The CDR3 DNA sequence: TGTGCCAGCAGCTTAGACCCGATTCCGGCCGGGGAGCTGTTTTTT.

At least ten counts were recorded for this clonotype. The rearrangement uses TRBV5-4 and TRBJ2-1; no definite D call. This CDR3 has 15 residues. V gave up 0 bases and J gave up 0 bases, with 7 bases separating them. Per the germline V gene, CDR1 is SGHNT and CDR2 is YYREEE (reference sequence). The CDR3 bases are TGTGCCAGCAGCTTGGACGGCCGCTCCTACAATGAGCAGTTCTTC. It codes for CASSLDGRSYNEQFF.

The CDR3: CAWSVPFDRGKETQYF. The CDR3 bases are TGTGCCTGGAGTGTACCTTTTGACAGGGGCAAAGAGACCCAGTACTTC. The chain is built from TRBV30 and TRBJ2-5, with 8 bases lining up with TRBD1. This CDR3 comprises 16 residues. The J segment lost 3 bases and the V segment lost 0 bases, leaving 9 bases of the junction unmatched. Germline V CDR1 and CDR2: GTSNPN, SVGIG (reference sequence). The full variable domain, in which reference TRBV30 and TRBJ2-5 provide the parts outside the CDR3, is SQTIHQWPATLVQPVGSPLSLECTVEGTSNPNLYWYRQAAGRGLQLLFYSVGIGQISSEVPQNLSASRPQDRQFILSSKKLLLSDSGFYLCAWSVPFDRGKETQYFGPGTRLLVL.

This clonotype showed up just a few times. The chain combines TRBV29-1 with TRBJ2-5, with D hard to call. Trimming left V 4 bases short and J 4 bases short, with 7 bases between. The CDR3 is made up of 11 amino acids. CDR1 SQVTM and CDR2 ANQGSEA come from the germline V gene. The CDR3 DNA reads TGCAGCGTTGTTAGCCCAGAGACCCAGTACTTC. This gives the protein CSVVSPETQYF. Complete variable domain (other parts from reference TRBV29-1 and TRBJ2-5): SAVISQKPSRDICQRGTSLTIQCQVDSQVTMMFWYRQQPGQSLTLIATANQGSEATYESGFVIDKFPISRPNLTFSTLTVSNMSPEDSSIYLCSVVSPETQYFGPGTRLLVL.

This clonotype was detected many times. The chain is built from TRBV2 and TRBJ1-2; D is possibly TRBD1 (5 bases). CDR1 and CDR2 from the germline V gene are SNHLY and FYNNEI. The CDR3 contains 17 residues. The V and J ends lost 2 bases and 1 base respectively, with 17 bases between them. In DNA, the CDR3 is TGTGCCAGCAGTGAAAACGTCAGGGACGAGATTAACTATGGCTACACCTTC. Protein product: CASSENVRDEINYGYTF.

This clonotype has at least ten counts. The V and J genes are TRBV5-1 and TRBJ1-2; 8 bases map to TRBD1. CDR1 is SGHRS, CDR2 YFSETQ, per germline. Losses at the gene ends were 0 bases for V and 5 bases for J; bases not matched to a gene: 9. The CDR3 loop spans 16 amino acids. The CDR3 loop is CASSLDGTGKKYGYTF. DNA for the CDR3: TGCGCCAGCAGCTTGGACGGGACAGGAAAGAAGTATGGCTACACCTTC.

This clonotype has ten or more counts. The rearrangement uses TRBV12-3 or TRBV12-4 and TRBJ2-7; 8 nucleotides agree with TRBD1. The V gene end was trimmed by 2 bases and the J gene end by 0 bases; junction bases not matched to a gene: 3. The CDR3 is 15 amino acids. The CDR3 region has the DNA TGTGCCAGCAGTTTAAGGGACAGGTTCTCCTACGAGCAGTACTTC. This encodes CASSLRDRFSYEQYF.

This clonotype has ten or more counts. The V and J genes are TRBV7-2 and TRBJ2-5; 10 bases align to TRBD1. The CDR3 has 16 amino acids. Germline-derived CDR1 and CDR2 are SGHTA and FQGNSA. The ends lost 5 bases at V and 5 bases at J; junction bases unmatched: 11. The CDR3 reads CASSRAGQGMVETQYF. The CDR3 DNA sequence: TGTGCCAGCAGCAGAGCGGGACAGGGGATGGTGGAGACCCAGTACTTC. The full variable domain, its missing parts supplied by reference TRBV7-2 and TRBJ2-5, is GAGVSQSPSNKVTEKGKDVELRCDPISGHTALYWYRQSLGQGLEFLIYFQGNSAPDKSGLPSDRFSAERTGGSVSTLTIQRTQQEDSAVYLCASSRAGQGMVETQYFGPGTRLLVL.

This clonotype occurred a few times. V is TRBV29-1 and J is TRBJ1-2, with D possibly being TRBD1 (6 bases). There are 12 residues in the CDR3. The V end lost 5 bases, the J end lost 8 bases, and 15 bases lay between the germline ends. Germline CDR1 and CDR2: SQVTM and ANQGSEA. This chain's CDR3 is CSVRGGPPGYTF. CDR3 coding DNA: TGCAGCGTTCGCGGGGGCCCCCCGGGCTACACCTTC.

The V and J genes are TRBV7-2 and TRBJ2-7; 12 nucleotides match TRBD2. The V gene's germline CDR1 is SGHTA and CDR2 FQGNSA. The trim removed 1 base at V and 5 bases at J, leaving 3 bases unmatched. The CDR3 is 15 residues long. The CDR3 loop reads CASSLEGLAGHEQYF. The CDR3 DNA is TGTGCCAGCAGCTTAGAGGGACTAGCGGGCCACGAGCAGTACTTC.

V and J are TRBV12-3 or TRBV12-4 and TRBJ1-1, with unresolved D. This CDR3 region has 15 residues. Trimming removed 3 bases at V and 0 bases at J, with 11 bases between. The CDR3 protein is CASSFLSLMNTEAFF. The CDR3 coding sequence is TGTGCCAGCAGTTTTCTTTCGCTCATGAACACTGAAGCTTTCTTT.

This clonotype was counted only a few times. The chain combines TRBV7-2 with TRBJ2-7; tentative D call: TRBD2 (6 bases). V lost 3 bases and J lost 0, with 9 bases in between. The CDR3 contains 14 residues. The germline gives CDR1 SGHTA, CDR2 FQGNSA. CDR3 DNA: TGTGCCAGCAGCTTGACTAGGGTCTCCTACGAGCAGTACTTC. As protein: CASSLTRVSYEQYF.

This clonotype was counted a few times. The chain combines TRBV7-8 with TRBJ2-7; 11 nucleotides align to TRBD2. Germline V lookup: CDR1 SGHVS, CDR2 FQNEAQ. V was pared by 2 bases and J by 3 bases, with 3 bases of the junction left unmatched. This CDR3 comprises 15 residues. The CDR3 DNA follows: TGTGCCAGCAGCTTAAGTAGCGGGAGGGTCTACGAGCAGTACTTC. As protein: CASSLSSGRVYEQYF.